This T cell receptor beta chain was obtained from a study of T cells in Graves' hyperthyroidism and ophthalmopathy. RNA transcripts yielded amplified TCR beta CDR3 regions. The HTBI primer set served for first-round RT-PCR of the TCR CDR3. TCRdb redid the calling of the multiplex PCR reads with MiXCR, one entry per CDR3 protein. The table lists a few hundred thousand distinct CDR3 sequences, roughly a sixth of them singletons. Patients with ophthalmopathy all had a Clinical Activity Score of at least 3, a NOSPECS grade of at least 4 and duration under 3 months. This clonotype was found a few times. The trim removed 1 base at V and 2 bases at J, leaving 5 bases unmatched. CDR1 is SGHAT, CDR2 FQNNGV, per germline. The CDR3 contains 15 residues.

This TCR was recovered from a woman aged 25 to 39 with Graves' ophthalmopathy. The gene calls are TRBV11-2 and TRBJ2-7; 7 bases are a match to TRBD1. The sequenced material came from blood. CDR3 DNA sequence: TGTGCCAGCAGCTTAGGACAGGGTCCCCCCTACGAGCAGTACTTC. It yields the protein CASSLGQGPPYEQYF.